The 21 T cell receptor beta chains presented below share a single source sample, sequenced in a study of T-cell reconstitution after alpha-beta-depleted transplantation in children. It was with unique molecular identifiers that the TCRbeta library was prepared. TCRdb reprocessed the PCR reads with MiXCR, giving one entry per CDR3 protein. Of some 830,000 distinct CDR3 sequences in the sample, 16% were seen once. This specimen consisted of PBMCs, mostly from graft donor cells, obtained 360 days after TCRalphabeta/CD19-depleted stem cell transplant. The origin of the receptors is a male patient aged 10 to 17 who had a stem cell transplant for acute lymphoblastic leukemia, so the T cells may come from the graft donor.

The J gene is TRBJ2-6, the V gene TRBV20-1; the D call may be TRBD1 or TRBD2 (5 bases each). Germline CDR1 and CDR2: DFQATT and SNEGSKA (reference sequence). Trimming took 3 bases from V and 1 from J, leaving 19 bases between them. The CDR3 contains 18 residues. The CDR3 nucleotides read TGCAGTGCTAGCCAGGGACGGTTCCTGTGGTCTGGGGCCAACGTCCTGACTTTC. Encoded protein: CSASQGRFLWSGANVLTF.

The V and J genes are TRBV7-2 and TRBJ2-7, with 10 bases that match TRBD2. After removal of 6 bases from V and 5 bases from J, the junction contained 7 bases not matched to a gene. This CDR3 contains 14 residues. Germline V gives CDR1 SGHTA, CDR2 FQGNSA. This CDR3 reads CASSSSGSGNEQYF. The CDR3 DNA sequence: TGTGCCAGCAGTTCTAGCGGGAGCGGTAACGAGCAGTACTTC.

V usage is TRBV6-2 or TRBV6-3 and J usage is TRBJ1-6; 7 nucleotides agree with TRBD1. This CDR3 spans 21 amino acids. Germline V gene data show CDR1 as MNHEY and CDR2 as SVGEGT. After removal of 4 bases from V and 0 bases from J, the junction contained 18 bases not matched to a gene. The CDR3 region has the DNA TGTGCCAGCAGTTCCTTTAACCGGGACAGTTTCGCGAGCTCCTATAATTCACCCCTCCACTTT. This codes for CASSSFNRDSFASSYNSPLHF.

This clonotype was counted at least ten times. J is TRBJ2-2 and V is TRBV5-5, with D unresolved. V lost 0 bases to trimming and J lost 1 base, with 4 bases between them. The CDR3 extends over 14 amino acids. Germline values: CDR1 SGHKS, CDR2 YYEKEE (reference sequence). Written as DNA, the CDR3 is TGTGCCAGCAGCTTGGACCTGAACACCGGGGAGCTGTTTTTT. This gives the protein CASSLDLNTGELFF.

In its sample, this clonotype was seen a few times. J is TRBJ2-3 and V is TRBV21-1; the table names TRBD2, a call not compared with the DNA. TRBV21-1 is a documented pseudogene. This CDR3 has 16 residues. CDR3 bases: TGTGCCAGCAGCAAAGACAGGCGGGAGGCGACAGATACGCAGTATTTT. It yields the protein CASSKDRREATDTQYF.

This clonotype appeared many times. This chain links TRBV6-5 with TRBJ2-2, with 10 bases matching TRBD2. The V and J ends lost 0 bases and 6 bases, in that order; junction bases with no gene match: 4. Per the germline V gene, CDR1 is MNHEY and CDR2 is SVGAGI. The CDR3 has 16 amino acids. CDR3 sequence: CASSYSAGGPSGELFF. CDR3 coding DNA: TGTGCCAGCAGTTACTCAGCGGGAGGGCCCTCCGGGGAGCTGTTTTTT.

This clonotype was seen only a few times. The chain is built from TRBV29-1 and TRBJ1-2, with D possibly being TRBD1 (5 bases). Germline V gene sequence: CDR1 SQVTM, CDR2 ANQGSEA. There are 13 residues in the CDR3. Trimming cost V 5 bases and J 4 bases, with 14 bases left between them. The DNA of the CDR3 is TGCAGCGTTTTGGAAGGGGCTGGCTATGGCTACACCTTC. This encodes CSVLEGAGYGYTF.

The chain couples TRBV5-1 to TRBJ2-7, with a tentative D call TRBD1 (6 bases). Germline V lookup: CDR1 SGHRS, CDR2 YFSETQ. V shed 5 bases and J shed 1 base, with 13 bases lying between them. The CDR3 is 14 amino acids. CDR3 DNA sequence: TGCGCCAGCAGTGGGGGCGGGTATTCCTACGAGCAGTACTTC. Protein: CASSGGGYSYEQYF.

This chain joins TRBV20-1 and TRBJ2-2, with D hard to call. Germline V gene data show CDR1 as DFQATT and CDR2 as SNEGSKA (reference sequence). Trimming pared 3 bases from V and 1 base from J, leaving 9 bases between. The CDR3 is 14 residues long. The CDR3 region is CSASRFGNTGELFF. The DNA for the CDR3 is TGCAGTGCTAGTAGGTTTGGGAACACCGGGGAGCTGTTTTTT.

This clonotype has more than one count but fewer than ten. The V gene is TRBV5-5, the J gene TRBJ2-1; TRBD2 matches 8 bases. The CDR3 is made up of 18 amino acids. The ends lost 1 base at V and 0 bases at J; junction bases unmatched: 9. Looked up from germline, CDR1 is SGHKS and CDR2 is YYEKEE (reference sequence). CDR3 amino acids: CASSLISGAVLSYNEQFF. Here the CDR3 DNA reads TGTGCCAGCAGCTTGATTAGCGGGGCAGTCCTCTCCTACAATGAGCAGTTCTTC.

This clonotype was counted a few times. The CDR3 coding sequence is TGCAGTGCTAGGGGGATAGCGGGAAGGGGGAATGAGCAGTTCTTC. This translates into CSARGIAGRGNEQFF. This chain links TRBV20-1 with TRBJ2-1; 8 bases match TRBD2. This CDR3 has 15 residues. Per germline, CDR1 DFQATT and CDR2 SNEGSKA (reference sequence). J gave up 7 bases and V 3 bases, and 11 bases lay outside the gene matches.

Only a few counts were recorded for this clonotype. V gene TRBV4-2 combines with J gene TRBJ2-5, with 13 nucleotides matching TRBD2. V was clipped by 1 base and J by 2 bases; unmatched bases: 13. Germline loops: CDR1 LGHNA, CDR2 YNFKEQ. This CDR3 region has 20 residues. The CDR3 DNA reads TGTGCCAGCAGCCAAGCAGGGACTAGCGGGATCCTTACCCGTCAAGAGACCCAGTACTTC. Protein product: CASSQAGTSGILTRQETQYF.

Here the CDR3 DNA reads TGTGCCAGCAGCCCCTCTGTGGGAGGGGGCACGTCCTACGAGCAGTACTTC. Protein: CASSPSVGGGTSYEQYF. This chain uses TRBV6-1 with TRBJ2-7; D is tentatively TRBD1 or TRBD2 (7 bases each). Germline CDR1 and CDR2: MNHNS and SASEGT. The ends were cut back, 6 bases at V and 1 base at J, with 22 bases in the middle. The length of the CDR3 is 17 residues.

This clonotype was observed once. This chain connects TRBV3-1 to TRBJ2-3; maybe TRBD1 (5 bases). Trimming stripped 5 bases from V and 6 bases from J, with 18 bases between. The germline V gene has CDR1 LGHDT and CDR2 YNNKEL (reference sequence). CDR3 length: 15 residues. DNA for the CDR3: TGTGCCAGCAGCTCAAGGGGAAAGGGATCGGATACGCAGTATTTT. It translates to CASSSRGKGSDTQYF.

The sample holds a few counts of this clonotype. This sequence joins TRBV28 and TRBJ2-2; the D is unclear. Germline values: CDR1 MDHEN, CDR2 SYDVKM. V gave up 10 bases and J gave up 6 bases, with 12 bases separating them. This CDR3 contains 12 residues. CDR3 in DNA: TGTGCCACCCCCGGACGGGCCGGGGAGCTGTTTTTT. It is translated as CATPGRAGELFF. The full variable domain, rest sourced from reference TRBV28 and TRBJ2-2, is DVKVTQSSRYLVKRTGEKVFLECVQDMDHENMFWYRQDPGLGLRLIYFSYDVKMKEKGDIPEGYSVSREKKERFSLILESASTNQTSMYLCATPGRAGELFFGEGSRLTVL.

The V and J genes are TRBV5-1 and TRBJ2-7, with D uncertain. V was clipped by 0 bases and J by 5 bases, with 6 bases between them. The CDR3 extends over 12 amino acids. CDR1 SGHRS and CDR2 YFSETQ come from the germline V gene. The CDR3 DNA reads as TGCGCCAGCAGCTTGGTTTATGACGAGCAGTACTTC. Protein: CASSLVYDEQYF.

The chain is built from TRBV19 and TRBJ2-2; the match to TRBD2 covers 11 bases. CDR3 length: 15 residues. Germline V CDR1 and CDR2: LNHDA, SQIVND (reference sequence). V shed 6 bases, J shed 5 bases, and the junction held 5 bases outside the gene matches. DNA of the CDR3: TGTGCCAGTAGGTCCGGGACTAGCGGTACCGGGGAGCTGTTTTTT. Translation: CASRSGTSGTGELFF.

This clonotype occurred a few times. The rearrangement uses TRBV5-1 and TRBJ2-5; possible D gene TRBD1, 6 bases. CDR3 length: 16 residues. The V gene's germline CDR1 is SGHRS and CDR2 YFSETQ. With 4 bases removed from V and 2 bases from J, the gap between germline ends came to 18 bases. The CDR3 nucleotides are TGCGCCAGCAGCGGGGGCAGGGGTCCCCTTCAAGAGACCCAGTACTTC. Translated, it gives CASSGGRGPLQETQYF.

The chain carries TRBV3-1 and TRBJ2-3, with D perhaps being TRBD1 or TRBD2 (5 bases each). Trimming stripped 4 bases from V and 4 bases from J, with 21 bases between. Germline CDR1 LGHDT, CDR2 YNNKEL (reference sequence). The CDR3 spans 17 residues. The CDR3 loop reads CASSRPIRDPPPDTQYF. The CDR3 DNA reads TGTGCCAGCAGCCGTCCGATCCGGGACCCGCCCCCAGATACGCAGTATTTT.

This chain links TRBV14 with TRBJ2-1; perhaps TRBD1 as D (5 bases). The germline V gene has CDR1 SGHDN and CDR2 FVKESK. CDR3 size: 15 residues. V was pared by 1 base and J by 8 bases, with 15 bases between. The CDR3 DNA is TGTGCCAGCAGCCAAGTTGGCAGGGAAAGGTATGAGCAGTTCTTC. Its protein is CASSQVGRERYEQFF.

This clonotype has just a few counts. The chain is built from TRBV27 and TRBJ2-7; 8 bases match TRBD1. In germline, CDR1 is MNHEY, CDR2 SMNVEV (reference sequence). The CDR3 has 15 amino acids. Germline trimming cut 5 bases from V and 3 bases from J; bases unmatched to any gene: 9. The CDR3 DNA follows: TGTGCCAGCAGTCTTCTGACAGGGGTGGACTACGAGCAGTACTTC. Encoded protein: CASSLLTGVDYEQYF.